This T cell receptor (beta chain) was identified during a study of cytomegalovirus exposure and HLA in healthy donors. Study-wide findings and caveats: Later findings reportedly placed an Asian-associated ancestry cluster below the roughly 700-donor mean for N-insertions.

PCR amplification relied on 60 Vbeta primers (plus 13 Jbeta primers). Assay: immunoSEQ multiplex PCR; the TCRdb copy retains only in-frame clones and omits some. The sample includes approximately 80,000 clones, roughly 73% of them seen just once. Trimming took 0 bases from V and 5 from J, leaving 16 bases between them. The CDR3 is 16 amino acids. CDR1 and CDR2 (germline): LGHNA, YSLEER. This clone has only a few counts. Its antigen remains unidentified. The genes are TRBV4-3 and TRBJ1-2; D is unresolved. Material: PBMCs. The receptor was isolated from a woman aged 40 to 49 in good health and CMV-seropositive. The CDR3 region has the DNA TGCGCCAGCAGCCAAGATTCCCACGTCAGGTTATATGGCTACACCTTC. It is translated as CASSQDSHVRLYGYTF.